These T cell receptor beta chains were read from a single sample in a study of brain T cells in children with intractable seizures. Data came from immunoSEQ multiplex PCR; TCRdb stores just in-frame clones and leaves some out. Of a few hundred thousand clones listed, 93% are singletons. Sequenced material: peripheral blood, taken approximately 5 months after surgery. The source of these receptors is a boy under two years old with tuberous sclerosis and intractable seizures. Each CDR3 is given with its conserved first and last residue. The D gene is left open where the match is weak. Rows may omit the clone size; those that give it use once, few, many or a size class.

>TRBD1|NA|TRBJ2-7|TRBV3-1/TRBV3-2
TGTGCCAGCAGCCAAGTCTCCATCCGGGACAGGGGTCCTCACGAGCAGTACTTC
CASSQVSIRDRGPHEQYF
>NA|NA|TRBJ1-6|TRBV5-6
TGTGCCAGCAGCTTGGGGACCCATTCACCCCTCCACTTT
CASSLGTHSPLHF
>NA|once|TRBJ1-1|TRBV19
TGTGCCAGTAGTATTAACTCTAACACTGAAGCTTTCTTT
CASSINSNTEAFF
>NA|NA|TRBJ1-3|TRBV15
TGTGCCACCAGCAGAGATCCCTCCGGGGGAGGAAACACCATATATTTT
CATSRDPSGGGNTIYF
>NA|NA|TRBJ1-2|TRBV5-1
TGCGCCAGCACCAATAGCAGGTCCTATGGCTACACCTTC
CASTNSRSYGYTF
>TRBD1|NA|TRBJ1-6|TRBV11-2
TGTGCCAGCAGCTTATTACAGGGGAATTCACCCCTCCACTTT
CASSLLQGNSPLHF
>TRBD1|NA|TRBJ2-2|TRBV24-1
TGTGCCACCAGTGACCTTGCCGGGACAGGGAATTCTGACACCGGGGAGCTGTTTTTT
CATSDLAGTGNSDTGELFF
>NA|once|TRBJ1-5|TRBV2
TGTGCCAGCAGTGAAGCGCGGTCGGGGGTGGGCAATCAGCCCCAGCATTTT
CASSEARSGVGNQPQHF
>TRBD1|NA|TRBJ2-1|TRBV19
TGTGCCAGTAGACAACAGGGGGCGGCCAATGAGCAGTTCTTC
CASRQQGAANEQFF
>NA|NA|TRBJ2-2|TRBV5-1
TGCGCCAGCAGCTATCCCAACAGGAACACCGGGGAGCTGTTTTTT
CASSYPNRNTGELFF
>NA|NA|TRBJ1-3|TRBV5-5
TGTGCCAGCAGCTGGGAAAAAAAGGACGGGCCCTCTGGAAACACCATATATTTT
CASSWEKKDGPSGNTIYF
>TRBD1|NA|TRBJ2-1|TRBV14
TGTGCCAGCAGCCAAGATTGGAGAGGGGGCAGGCAGTTCTTC
CASSQDWRGGRQFF
>NA|NA|TRBJ2-3|TRBV12-3/TRBV12-4
TGTGCCAGCAGTTTAGTCGAAGATACGCAGTATTTT
CASSLVEDTQYF
>NA|NA|TRBJ2-7|TRBV7-2
TGTGCCAGCAGCTCGATACAGGGCTCCTACGAGCAGTACTTC
CASSSIQGSYEQYF
>NA|NA|TRBJ2-5|TRBV3-1/TRBV3-2
TGTGCCAGCAGCCATAACACAGGAGGGAAAGAGACCCAGTACTTC
CASSHNTGGKETQYF
>TRBD1|NA|TRBJ1-1|TRBV7-2
TGTGCCAGCAGCTTAGAAGTCTGGGCAGGGGGAAACACTGAAGCTTTCTTT
CASSLEVWAGGNTEAFF
>NA|once|TRBJ1-2|TRBV13
TGTGCCAGCAGCACTAAGATTCCCGATGGCTACACCTTC
CASSTKIPDGYTF
>TRBD2|once|TRBJ2-1|TRBV2
TGTGCCACCCCTCAGCGGGGGGCCTACAATGAGCAGTTCTTC
CATPQRGAYNEQFF
>NA|NA|TRBJ2-4|TRBV9
TGTGCCAGCAGCGCTCATCAGGGACACCAAAACATTCAGTACTTC
CASSAHQGHQNIQYF
>NA|NA|TRBJ1-2|TRBV7-8
TGTGCCAGCAGCTTACAGGGCTATGGCTACACCTTC
CASSLQGYGYTF
>NA|NA|TRBJ1-2|TRBV24-1
TGTGCCACCAGTGACCCCGAAAGGGGGGGTAGGAATGGCTACACCTTC
CATSDPERGGRNGYTF
>NA|NA|TRBJ2-1|TRBV12-3/TRBV12-4
TGTGCCAGCAGTTTAGTGGGTAATGAGCAGTTCTTC
CASSLVGNEQFF
>TRBD1|NA|TRBJ1-6|TRBV28
TGTGCCAGCAGTTTAGGACAGGTTAATTCACCCCTCCACTTT
CASSLGQVNSPLHF
>NA|few|TRBJ2-7|TRBV7-9
TGTGCCAGCAGCTTATACCCCTACGAGCAGTACTTC
CASSLYPYEQYF
>NA|once|TRBJ2-1|TRBV24-1
TGTGCCACCGGCCCTGGGCAGGGTCGCTACAATGAGCAGTTCTTC
CATGPGQGRYNEQFF
>NA|NA|TRBJ2-7|TRBV5-1
TGCGCCAGCAGCTTGGTGGCAGGTACCTACGAGCAGTACTTC
CASSLVAGTYEQYF
>NA|NA|TRBJ1-3|TRBV9
TGTGCCAGCAGCGGCCGGGGCAGAAGCTCTGGAAACACCATATATTTT
CASSGRGRSSGNTIYF
>TRBD2|NA|TRBJ2-3|TRBV6-4
TGTGCCAGCCCCACCACTTCCCTAGCGGGGGCTAGGACAGATACGCAGTATTTT
CASPTTSLAGARTDTQYF